This is a list of T cell receptor beta chains from one sample in a study of T cell responses to AZD1222 COVID-19 vaccine. The method was immunoSEQ multiplex PCR; TCRdb's version includes in-frame clones alone and lacks a portion of them. The repertoire holds under 95,000 clones, with around nine tenths as singletons. The sequences come from peripheral blood, collected 28 days after the second AZD1222 dose. These receptors originate from an adult who received the AZD1222 COVID-19 vaccine. CDR3s include the opening cysteine and the closing phenylalanine or tryptophan. The D gene is left open where the match is weak. Clone size is not always given. Where it is, it says once, few, many or a class for expanded clones.

cdr3_aa cdr3_nt j_call clone_size d_call v_call
CASSDNPTNEKLFF TGTGCCAGTAGCGACAATCCAACTAATGAAAAACTGTTTTTT TRBJ1-4 . . TRBV19
CSASRYRSYEQYF TGCAGTGCTAGTAGGTACCGCTCCTACGAGCAGTACTTC TRBJ2-7 . . TRBV20-1
CATAPGLVLEQYF TGTGCCACCGCGCCGGGACTAGTCCTCGAGCAGTACTTC TRBJ2-7 . TRBD2 TRBV19
CASFYNEQFF TGTGCCAGCTTCTACAATGAGCAGTTCTTC TRBJ2-1 . . TRBV27
CASSPDTVGNTIYF TGTGCCAGCAGCCCGGATACCGTTGGAAACACCATATATTTT TRBJ1-3 . . TRBV7-9
CSVVSADTEAFF TGCAGCGTTGTTAGTGCGGACACTGAAGCTTTCTTT TRBJ1-1 . . TRBV29-1
CASSVPGQGPYEQYF TGTGCCAGCAGTGTACCGGGACAGGGCCCCTACGAGCAGTACTTC TRBJ2-7 . TRBD1 TRBV27
CASSLGSGPYEQYF TGCGCCAGCAGCTTGGGTTCTGGGCCCTACGAGCAGTACTTC TRBJ2-7 . . TRBV5-1
CASSSFPDLYEQYF TGTGCCAGCAGTTCCTTCCCTGACCTCTACGAGCAGTACTTC TRBJ2-7 . . TRBV6-5
CASSPDRYQETQYF TGTGCCAGCAGCCCGGACAGGTACCAAGAGACCCAGTACTTC TRBJ2-5 . TRBD1 TRBV5-4
CASSRTRRNTEAFF TGTGCCAGCAGTCGTACACGCCGGAACACTGAAGCTTTCTTT TRBJ1-1 . . TRBV7-9
CASSLRQVGGYTF TGTGCCAGCAGCCTCCGACAGGTTGGCGGCTACACCTTC TRBJ1-2 . . TRBV6-2/TRBV6-3
CSVGGQGLSYEQYF TGCAGCGTTGGTGGGCAGGGTCTCTCCTACGAGCAGTACTTC TRBJ2-7 . . TRBV29-1
CASSFKTGVGGNSPLHF TGTGCCAGCAGTTTTAAGACCGGAGTTGGCGGAAATTCACCCCTCCACTTT TRBJ1-6 once . TRBV27
CATQKSDGYYEQYF TGTGCCACCCAAAAGTCGGACGGATACTACGAGCAGTACTTC TRBJ2-7 . . TRBV19
CASSGVSGTEAFF TGCGCCAGCTCGGGGGTTTCAGGCACTGAAGCTTTCTTT TRBJ1-1 . . TRBV5-1
CASSFQGGRSYEQYF TGTGCCAGCAGCTTCCAGGGGGGTAGGTCCTACGAGCAGTACTTC TRBJ2-7 . . TRBV5-4
CASRVAPGGYGYTF TGCGCCAGCAGAGTCGCCCCGGGCGGCTATGGCTACACCTTC TRBJ1-2 . . TRBV10-1
CASSLTLAVNTGELFF TGTGCCAGCAGCTTAACGTTAGCGGTGAACACCGGGGAGCTGTTTTTT TRBJ2-2 . . TRBV7-3
CSDRPSGYTF TGCAGCGATCGACCAAGTGGCTACACCTTC TRBJ1-2 . . TRBV29-1
CASSQSTPRGTEAFF TGCGCCAGCAGCCAGTCTACCCCCAGGGGCACTGAAGCTTTCTTT TRBJ1-1 . . TRBV4-3